The 26 T cell receptor beta chains presented below share a single source sample, sequenced in a study of CD4 T cells in relation to SARS-CoV-2 and coronaviruses. Clones were read by immunoSEQ multiplex PCR, and TCRdb kept only the in-frame ones, dropping some. Among around 54,000 clones listed, about 91% were seen once. Sequencing was done on a sample of naive CD4+ T cells from PBMCs. Subset specified: naive CD4+ T cells isolated by negative enrichment. The receptors stem from an adult with COVID-19.

In the case of this clone: One junction end does not reproduce the germline sequence, and a read error may be involved. The J gene is TRBJ2-5, the V gene TRBV2; D uncertain. Germline V CDR1 and CDR2: SNHLY, FYNNEI. This CDR3 is 13 amino acids long. The CDR3 loop reads CASTDDLKDTQYF. The CDR3 bases are TGTGCCAGCACCGACGATCTCAAAGACACCCAGTACTTC.

The chain couples TRBV5-1 to TRBJ1-1, with a tentative D call TRBD1 (5 bases). The CDR3 loop spans 15 amino acids. The V end lost 3 bases, the J end lost 1 base, and 13 bases lay between the germline ends. Germline V gives CDR1 SGHRS, CDR2 YFSETQ. The CDR3 nucleotides read TGCGCCAGCAGCTCGGACGGGAGGGGGAACACTGAAGCTTTCTTT. The encoded protein is CASSSDGRGNTEAFF.

This clone has just one count. The gene calls are TRBV28 and TRBJ2-3; possibly TRBD1 or TRBD2 for D (5 bases each). This CDR3 has 12 residues. V shed 2 bases and J shed 10 bases, with 10 bases lying between them. From germline, CDR1 is MDHEN and CDR2 SYDVKM. The CDR3 nucleotides are TGTGCCAGCAGTTTACCGGGGACGGCGCAGTATTTT. This translates into CASSLPGTAQYF.

The chain joins TRBV2 to TRBJ2-5; the match to TRBD1 covers 7 bases. Germline CDR1 and CDR2: SNHLY and FYNNEI. V was clipped by 6 bases and J by 4 bases; unmatched bases: 5. The length of the CDR3 is 13 residues. Here the CDR3 reads CASSRQGRETQYF. The CDR3 region has the DNA TGTGCCAGCAGCAGACAGGGTCGAGAGACCCAGTACTTC.

This clone has just one count. The chain employs TRBV18 and TRBJ2-2; D may be TRBD1 or TRBD2 (5 bases each). This CDR3 comprises 16 residues. Trimming left V 3 bases short and J 0 bases short, with 11 bases between. The V gene's germline CDR1 is KGHSH and CDR2 LQKENI. The CDR3 loop reads CASSPLGPTNTGELFF. The CDR3 DNA reads TGTGCCAGCTCACCGCTGGGACCGACGAACACCGGGGAGCTGTTTTTT.

This chain joins TRBV29-1 and TRBJ2-1, with 10 bases that match TRBD1. Per germline, CDR1 SQVTM and CDR2 ANQGSEA. The junction had 19 bases not matched to a gene; V was cut back by 4 bases and J by 7 bases. The CDR3 runs 18 residues. The CDR3 here is CSVVPWDRGSPFANEQFF. The CDR3 DNA sequence: TGCAGCGTTGTGCCGTGGGACAGGGGTTCTCCATTTGCAAATGAGCAGTTCTTC.

J is TRBJ2-3 and V is TRBV29-1, with D possibly matching TRBD2 (5 bases). V was trimmed by 7 bases and J by 1 base, leaving 12 bases between them. CDR1 and CDR2 (germline): SQVTM, ANQGSEA. The CDR3 totals 13 residues. CDR3: CSASGSGTDTQYF. CDR3 sequence (DNA): TGCAGCGCAAGCGGTTCGGGCACAGATACGCAGTATTTT.

The chain joins TRBV5-8 to TRBJ1-1; maybe TRBD1 (5 bases). This CDR3 has 13 amino acids. CDR1 is SGHTS, CDR2 YDEGEE, per germline. Trimming left V 6 bases short and J 0 bases short, with 9 bases between. Here the CDR3 DNA reads TGTGCCAGCACCCGACAGCTGAACACTGAAGCTTTCTTT. Protein: CASTRQLNTEAFF.

A note on this clone: At one boundary the junction diverges from the germline segment, which might be a read error. J is TRBJ2-1 and V is TRBV12-3 or TRBV12-4; TRBD2 agrees at 8 bases. The length of the CDR3 is 13 residues. The CDR3 nucleotides are TGTGCCAGCAGTCATCTTGCGGGAGGTTATTTGGTCTTC. Translation gives CASSHLAGGYLVF.

The J gene is TRBJ2-7, the V gene TRBV6-5; D gene ambiguous. The CDR3 consists of 11 residues. Germline CDR1 is MNHEY and CDR2 is SVGAGI. V was pared by 2 bases and J by 10 bases, with 9 bases between. The CDR3 DNA reads TGTGCCAGCAGTTACGTGGGCACTCAGTACTTC. Protein sequence: CASSYVGTQYF.

The V and J genes are TRBV11-2 and TRBJ2-5, with D maybe TRBD2 (5 bases). CDR3 size: 13 residues. The germline V gene encodes CDR1 SGHAT and CDR2 FQNNGV. Trimming removed 1 base from V and 9 bases from J, with 12 bases in between. DNA of the CDR3: TGTGCCAGCAGCTTAGGTCCAGAGAGGGCCCAGTACTTC. Amino acid sequence: CASSLGPERAQYF.

This chain links TRBV5-1 with TRBJ2-1, with D unclear. Germline CDR1 reads SGHRS; CDR2 reads YFSETQ. V dropped 4 bases and J dropped 7 bases, with 15 bases sitting between them. CDR3 length: 14 amino acids. CDR3 DNA: TGCGCCAGCAGCAGCAGCGACCGGATTAATGAGCAGTTCTTC. Amino acids: CASSSSDRINEQFF.

The chain combines TRBV7-3 with TRBJ2-3, with 9 bases aligning to TRBD1. The CDR3 spans 18 residues. The J segment lost 5 bases and the V segment lost 5 bases, leaving 17 bases of the junction unmatched. The germline CDR1 and CDR2 sequences are SGHTA and FQGTGA. The CDR3 here is CASSKFGLGTGLEDTQYF. For the CDR3, the DNA is TGTGCCAGCAGCAAATTTGGCCTTGGGACAGGGTTAGAAGATACGCAGTATTTT.

The J gene is TRBJ1-6, the V gene TRBV2; TRBD1 matches 7 bases. From germline, CDR1 is SNHLY and CDR2 FYNNEI. The CDR3 sequence is 19 residues long. V lost 6 bases and J lost 4; bases outside the gene matches: 18. The CDR3 DNA follows: TGTGCCAGCAGGCAGCTAGACTCGCGATTGACAGGGTATAATTCACCCCTCCACTTT. This sequence encodes CASRQLDSRLTGYNSPLHF.

The chain recombines TRBV5-1 with TRBJ2-1; TRBD2 matches at 9 bases. Looked up from germline, CDR1 is SGHRS and CDR2 is YFSETQ. This CDR3 contains 15 residues. V shed 5 bases and J 6 bases; nucleotides not matched to a gene: 9. The CDR3 sequence is CASSPLAGSLNEQFF. For the CDR3, the DNA is TGCGCCAGCAGTCCCCTAGCGGGAAGCCTCAATGAGCAGTTCTTC.

The chain joins TRBV6-2 or TRBV6-3 to TRBJ2-2, with 8 bases that match TRBD2. The germline V gene encodes CDR1 MNHEY and CDR2 SVGEGT. The CDR3 has 16 residues. The ends lost 0 bases at V and 6 bases at J; junction bases unmatched: 6. This CDR3 is CASSYSAGGTPGELFF. In nucleotides, the CDR3 is TGTGCCAGCAGTTACTCGGCGGGAGGAACGCCCGGGGAGCTGTTTTTT.

The rearrangement uses TRBV30 and TRBJ2-3; the match to TRBD1 covers 9 bases. The CDR3 length is 13 residues. Germline lookup yields CDR1 GTSNPN and CDR2 SVGIG (reference sequence). The junction had 3 bases not matched to a gene; V was cut back by 5 bases and J by 3 bases. CDR3 sequence reads: CAWVTGGTDTQYF. CDR3 DNA sequence: TGTGCCTGGGTGACAGGGGGAACAGATACGCAGTATTTT.

V usage is TRBV6-1 and J usage is TRBJ1-2; D is perhaps TRBD1 (5 bases). The V gene's germline CDR1 is MNHNS and CDR2 SASEGT. There are 14 residues in the CDR3. V was shortened by 2 bases and J by 5 bases, with 12 bases between the two germline ends. Here the CDR3 reads CASSESQGGYGYTF. The CDR3 nucleotides read TGTGCCAGCAGTGAATCGCAGGGAGGTTATGGCTACACCTTC.

This chain links TRBV12-5 with TRBJ2-2, with D perhaps matching TRBD2 (5 bases). This CDR3 spans 16 amino acids. Germline assignment: CDR1 LGHNT and CDR2 FRNRAP. V lost 4 bases, J lost 5 bases, and 17 bases lay in between. The CDR3 region is CASGWFGGGRTGELFF. DNA of the CDR3: TGTGCTAGTGGTTGGTTCGGAGGCGGGCGGACCGGGGAGCTGTTTTTT.

This clone has just one count. The chain is built from TRBV6-5 and TRBJ2-3; D unresolved. V lost 3 bases to trimming and J lost 6 bases, with 10 bases between them. CDR3 length equals 13 residues. CDR1 and CDR2 from the germline V gene are MNHEY and SVGAGI. The CDR3 is CASSYTERDTQYF. CDR3 coding DNA: TGTGCCAGCAGTTATACCGAACGTGATACGCAGTATTTT.

The rearrangement joins TRBV4-2 to TRBJ2-3, with D perhaps TRBD2 (5 bases). Looked up from germline, CDR1 is LGHNA and CDR2 is YNFKEQ. This CDR3 has 16 residues. The V and J ends lost 2 bases and 0 bases respectively, with 12 bases between them. Written as DNA, the CDR3 is TGTGCCAGCAGCCAATTCTCAGCGGAGAGCACAGATACGCAGTATTTT. Its protein product is CASSQFSAESTDTQYF.

J is TRBJ2-7 and V is TRBV4-1, with D possibly being TRBD1 (6 bases). Germline-derived CDR1 and CDR2 are MGHRA and YSYEKL. The CDR3 covers 16 residues. V was trimmed by 0 bases and J by 0 bases, leaving 12 bases between them. The CDR3 bases are TGCGCCAGCAGCCAAGATCCCCGGACAGCCTCCTACGAGCAGTACTTC. Encoded protein: CASSQDPRTASYEQYF.

The CDR3 DNA sequence: TGTGCCAGCACCATGGTACCAGATACGCAGTATTTT. This gives the protein CASTMVPDTQYF. This chain joins TRBV7-9 and TRBJ2-3; the D is unclear. Per germline, CDR1 SEHNR and CDR2 FQNEAQ (reference sequence). V was shortened by 7 bases and J by 4 bases, with 9 bases between the two germline ends. This CDR3 spans 12 amino acids. Based on the CDR3 plus reference TRBV7-9 and TRBJ2-3, the full variable domain is DTGVSQNPRHKITKRGQNVTFRCDPISEHNRLYWYRQTLGQGPEFLTYFQNEAQLEKSRLLSDRFSAERPKGSFSTLEIQRTEQGDSAMYLCASTMVPDTQYFGPGTRLTVL.

The chain combines TRBV19 with TRBJ1-3; D unresolved. Trimming cost V 2 bases and J 1 base, with 15 bases left between them. The CDR3 has 17 amino acids. Germline V gene data show CDR1 as LNHDA and CDR2 as SQIVND (reference sequence). CDR3 in amino acids: CASSIIPARKSGNTIYF. DNA of the CDR3: TGTGCCAGTAGTATAATCCCGGCGAGGAAATCTGGAAACACCATATATTTT.

The chain joins TRBV18 to TRBJ2-7; D is unresolved. Germline lookup yields CDR1 KGHSH and CDR2 LQKENI. The V gene lost 3 bases and the J gene lost 3 bases, with 6 bases spanning the gap. The CDR3 length is 12 residues. This CDR3 reads CASSPGIYEQYF. The CDR3 DNA reads TGTGCCAGCTCACCCGGCATCTACGAGCAGTACTTC.

This sequence joins TRBV4-3 and TRBJ2-5; D unclear. Germline CDR1 reads LGHNA; CDR2 reads YSLEER. The CDR3 consists of 16 residues. The ends were cut back, 0 bases at V and 1 base at J, with 12 bases in the middle. The CDR3 DNA reads as TGCGCCAGCAGCCAAGAAGCGTTTCGTAGCCAAGAGACCCAGTACTTC. Protein product: CASSQEAFRSQETQYF.